These 15 T cell receptor beta chains came from one sample sequenced in a study of blood T cell repertoires in COVID-19. Sequencing used immunoSEQ multiplex PCR; TCRdb keeps in-frame clones, though not all of them. The sample yields about 69,000 clones, about four fifths seen once. Sequenced material: peripheral blood. These receptors all come from a woman of 80 years or more with acute or convalescent COVID-19.

The V gene is TRBV19, the J gene TRBJ1-4; D unclear. This CDR3 has 14 residues. Germline CDR1 reads LNHDA; CDR2 reads SQIVND (reference sequence). V was trimmed by 5 bases and J by 4 bases, leaving 11 bases between them. The DNA of the CDR3 is TGTGCCAGTAGTTTACAGACGATTAATGAAAAACTGTTTTTT. Residues: CASSLQTINEKLFF.

This clone was found once. The chain couples TRBV5-1 to TRBJ2-3; TRBD2 agrees at 10 bases. This CDR3 has 18 residues. CDR1 and CDR2 (germline): SGHRS, YFSETQ. Unmatched junction bases numbered 7, after V lost 0 bases and J lost 0 bases. The CDR3 sequence: CASSLAGRTSGSTDTQYF. As DNA, the CDR3 is TGCGCCAGCAGCTTGGCGGGACGGACTAGCGGAAGCACAGATACGCAGTATTTT.

The rearrangement joins TRBV3-1 (or the pseudogene TRBV3-2) to TRBJ1-5, with unresolved D. The V end was cut by 0 bases, the J end by 7 bases, with 7 bases between. This CDR3 spans 13 amino acids. CDR1 LGHDT and CDR2 YNNKEL come from the germline V gene (reference sequence). CDR3 coding DNA: TGTGCCAGCAGCCAAGATTACGAGCAGCCCCAGCATTTT. It codes for CASSQDYEQPQHF.

The rearrangement uses TRBV6-5 and TRBJ2-7; 7 nucleotides line up with TRBD2. Per germline, CDR1 MNHEY and CDR2 SVGAGI. This CDR3 has 15 amino acids. V gave up 0 bases and J gave up 0 bases; unmatched junction bases: 2. CDR3 coding DNA: TGTGCCAGCAGTTACTCGTGGGGGGGCTCCTACGAGCAGTACTTC. This sequence encodes CASSYSWGGSYEQYF.

The rearrangement uses TRBV5-4 and TRBJ2-5, with 10 bases identical to TRBD2. The V segment lost 4 bases and the J segment 2 bases; nucleotides outside the gene matches: 8. Germline V CDR1 and CDR2: SGHNT, YYREEE (reference sequence). The length of the CDR3 is 16 residues. The CDR3 is CASSVGLAASQETQYF. CDR3 coding DNA: TGTGCCAGCAGCGTAGGACTAGCGGCCTCTCAAGAGACCCAGTACTTC.

The chain couples TRBV5-1 to TRBJ1-1; tentative D call: TRBD1 (6 bases). CDR3 length: 15 residues. Germline V lookup: CDR1 SGHRS, CDR2 YFSETQ. V shed 3 bases and J shed 2 bases, with 14 bases lying between them. The CDR3, as DNA: TGCGCCAGCAGCTCGACCACAGGGAGTAACACTGAAGCTTTCTTT. It codes for CASSSTTGSNTEAFF.

The CDR3 DNA is TGTGCCAGCAGCTTAAAGGTGGCGGTCGTCACAGATACGCAGTATTTT. Residues: CASSLKVAVVTDTQYF. V gene TRBV11-2 combines with J gene TRBJ2-3; D is undetermined. The CDR3 contains 16 residues. Germline V lookup: CDR1 SGHAT, CDR2 FQNNGV. The V end lost 2 bases, the J end lost 2 bases, and 14 bases lay between the germline ends.

The chain carries TRBV18 and TRBJ2-1, with 7 bases matching TRBD1. Trimming took 2 bases from V and 3 from J; bases not matched to a gene: 7. Germline V gene lookup returns CDR1 KGHSH and CDR2 LQKENI. The CDR3 contains 16 residues. CDR3 DNA: TGTGCCAGCTCACCATACCGGGACAGAGACTACAATGAGCAGTTCTTC. It codes for CASSPYRDRDYNEQFF. The full variable domain, its missing parts supplied by reference TRBV18 and TRBJ2-1, is NAGVMQNPRHLVRRRGQEARLRCSPMKGHSHVYWYRQLPEEGLKFMVYLQKENIIDESGMPKERFSAEFPKEGPSILRIQQVVRGDSAAYFCASSPYRDRDYNEQFFGPGTRLTVL.

The J gene is TRBJ2-3, the V gene TRBV2; TRBD2 matches at 9 bases. The CDR3 extends over 16 amino acids. The germline CDR1 and CDR2 sequences are SNHLY and FYNNEI. The V gene end was trimmed by 7 bases and the J gene end by 0 bases; junction bases not matched to a gene: 8. This CDR3 reads CASNQRGDTSTDTQYF. The CDR3 coding sequence is TGTGCCAGCAATCAGCGGGGGGATACGAGCACAGATACGCAGTATTTT.

The V call is TRBV30, the J call TRBJ1-1, with unresolved D. Per germline, CDR1 GTSNPN and CDR2 SVGIG (reference sequence). V shed 1 base and J shed 2 bases, with 5 bases lying between them. The CDR3 has 12 amino acids. The CDR3 DNA reads TGTGCCTGGAGTGAGAGCAACACTGAAGCTTTCTTT. This encodes CAWSESNTEAFF.

The chain links TRBV7-6 to TRBJ2-5; tentative D call: TRBD1 (5 bases). This CDR3 spans 15 amino acids. The germline V gene has CDR1 SGHVS and CDR2 FNYEAQ. The V and J ends lost 0 bases and 5 bases respectively, with 13 bases between them. In nucleotides, the CDR3 is TGTGCCAGCAGCTTAGCAGGGGATCTGGGGGAGACCCAGTACTTC. This codes for CASSLAGDLGETQYF. Using reference TRBV7-6 and TRBJ2-5 for the parts outside the CDR3, the full variable domain is GAGVSQSPRYKVTKRGQDVALRCDPISGHVSLYWYRQALGQGPEFLTYFNYEAQQDKSGLPNDRFSAERPEGSISTLTIQRTEQRDSAMYRCASSLAGDLGETQYFGPGTRLLVL.

The rearrangement joins TRBV2 to TRBJ1-5; D is unresolved. CDR1 SNHLY and CDR2 FYNNEI come from the germline V gene. This CDR3 contains 15 residues. V shed 4 bases and J shed 6 bases, with 16 bases lying between them. CDR3 coding DNA: TGTGCCAGCAGTGTACGGGGAAGCCGCAGTCAGCCCCAGCATTTT. It translates to CASSVRGSRSQPQHF.

The J gene is TRBJ2-1, the V gene TRBV9; D unresolved. The CDR3 spans 11 residues. Trimming stripped 4 bases from V and 3 bases from J, with 2 bases between. Germline values: CDR1 SGDLS, CDR2 YYNGEE. This CDR3 reads CASSLYNEQFF. CDR3 nucleotide sequence: TGTGCCAGCAGCCTCTACAATGAGCAGTTCTTC.

The chain links TRBV25-1 to TRBJ2-3; D is undetermined. The CDR3 has 14 amino acids. The V end lost 5 bases, the J end lost 0 bases, and 9 bases lay between the germline ends. Germline lookup yields CDR1 MGHDK and CDR2 SYGVNS. The CDR3 sequence: CASSPPISTDTQYF. The CDR3 region has the DNA TGTGCCAGCAGTCCCCCTATAAGCACAGATACGCAGTATTTT.

This rearrangement joins TRBV9 to TRBJ2-3; 8 positions match TRBD2. Germline assignment: CDR1 SGDLS and CDR2 YYNGEE. The V segment lost 4 bases and the J segment 4 bases; nucleotides outside the gene matches: 5. The CDR3 extends over 14 amino acids. The CDR3 reads CASSPGLGADTQYF. The DNA of the CDR3 is TGTGCCAGCAGCCCGGGACTAGGTGCAGATACGCAGTATTTT.